Listed below are T cell receptor beta chains from one sample, sequenced in a study of blood T cells in healthy people across ages. TCRdb re-analysed the 5' RACE reads in MiXCR, keeping a single row per CDR3 protein. The sample lists 600,000 or so distinct CDR3 sequences, approximately 30% seen once, with 15% to 19% in the top ten. The sequenced sample consisted of blood. The receptors were sampled from a woman aged 80 or over in good health. Both conserved end residues are part of each CDR3. A D gene is named only where the DNA matches it firmly. Not all rows give a size; the values are once, few, many and, for expanded clones, a class.

V gene: TRBV7-3
D gene: -
clone size: -
CDR3 length: 16
J gene: TRBJ2-5
CDR3 protein: CASSLLGGGDLETQYF
CDR3 DNA: TGTGCCAGCAGCCTCCTGGGCGGGGGCGATTTAGAGACCCAGTACTTC

V gene: TRBV6-5
D gene: TRBD1
clone size: -
CDR3 length: 14
J gene: TRBJ2-3
CDR3 protein: CASSRQGLTDTQYF
CDR3 DNA: TGTGCCAGCAGCCGACAGGGGCTGACAGATACGCAGTATTTT

V gene: TRBV27
D gene: -
clone size: many
CDR3 length: 15
J gene: TRBJ2-4
CDR3 protein: CASSLSGGIKNIQYF
CDR3 DNA: TGTGCCAGCAGTTTATCAGGGGGAATCAAAAACATTCAGTACTTC

V gene: TRBV7-2
D gene: -
clone size: -
CDR3 length: 15
J gene: TRBJ1-1
CDR3 protein: CASTKMGHGISEAFF
CDR3 DNA: TGTGCCAGCACCAAAATGGGACACGGAATCTCTGAAGCTTTCTTT

V gene: TRBV7-3
D gene: -
clone size: -
CDR3 length: 14
J gene: TRBJ2-3
CDR3 protein: CASSKQGPRGTQYF
CDR3 DNA: TGTGCCAGCAGCAAGCAGGGACCCCGAGGTACGCAGTATTTT

V gene: TRBV29-1
D gene: -
clone size: -
CDR3 length: 13
J gene: TRBJ2-3
CDR3 protein: CSVALTVADTQYF
CDR3 DNA: TGCAGCGTTGCCCTCACGGTGGCAGATACGCAGTATTTT

V gene: TRBV7-3
D gene: -
clone size: many
CDR3 length: 15
J gene: TRBJ2-5
CDR3 protein: CASSRSPGAQETQYF
CDR3 DNA: TGTGCCAGCAGCCGGTCCCCGGGGGCTCAAGAGACCCAGTACTTC

V gene: TRBV6-2/TRBV6-3
D gene: TRBD1
clone size: once
CDR3 length: 18
J gene: TRBJ1-6
CDR3 protein: CASSATGTVSSYNSPLHF
CDR3 DNA: TGTGCCAGCAGTGCGACCGGGACAGTCAGCTCCTATAATTCACCCCTCCACTTT

V gene: TRBV5-6
D gene: TRBD2
clone size: few
CDR3 length: 16
J gene: TRBJ2-3
CDR3 protein: CASSRGGRVSTDTQYF
CDR3 DNA: TGTGCCAGCAGCCGGGGGGGCAGGGTGAGCACAGATACGCAGTATTTT

V gene: TRBV28
D gene: -
clone size: many
CDR3 length: 17
J gene: TRBJ2-6
CDR3 protein: CASSSQKFSSGANVLTF
CDR3 DNA: TGTGCCAGCAGCTCTCAGAAATTCAGCTCTGGGGCCAACGTCCTGACTTTC

V gene: TRBV20-1
D gene: TRBD1
clone size: once
CDR3 length: 18
J gene: TRBJ2-7
CDR3 protein: CSARDRAPGQGAPYEQYF
CDR3 DNA: TGCAGTGCTAGAGATCGGGCCCCGGGACAGGGGGCCCCCTACGAGCAGTACTTC

V gene: TRBV7-8
D gene: -
clone size: -
CDR3 length: 15
J gene: TRBJ2-7
CDR3 protein: CASSPLAGGIYEQYF
CDR3 DNA: TGTGCCAGCAGCCCCCTCGCTGGGGGGATCTACGAGCAGTACTTC

V gene: TRBV5-5
D gene: TRBD1
clone size: -
CDR3 length: 15
J gene: TRBJ2-2
CDR3 protein: CASSRWQGAAGELFF
CDR3 DNA: TGTGCCAGCAGCCGCTGGCAGGGGGCGGCCGGGGAGCTGTTTTTT

V gene: TRBV7-9
D gene: -
clone size: many
CDR3 length: 12
J gene: TRBJ1-2
CDR3 protein: CASSLAREGYTF
CDR3 DNA: TGTGCCAGCAGCTTAGCGCGGGAAGGCTACACCTTC

V gene: TRBV20-1
D gene: TRBD1
clone size: many
CDR3 length: 14
J gene: TRBJ2-7
CDR3 protein: CSANPRTGFHEQYF
CDR3 DNA: TGCAGTGCCAATCCGCGGACAGGGTTCCACGAGCAGTACTTC

V gene: TRBV11-1
D gene: TRBD2
clone size: many
CDR3 length: 15
J gene: TRBJ2-1
CDR3 protein: CASSLAGLADNEQFF
CDR3 DNA: TGTGCCAGCAGCTTAGCGGGACTAGCGGACAATGAGCAGTTCTTC

V gene: TRBV20-1
D gene: -
clone size: -
CDR3 length: 18
J gene: TRBJ1-1
CDR3 protein: CSARVLDSTTGISTEAFF
CDR3 DNA: TGCAGTGCTAGAGTGCTCGATTCAACTACGGGGATATCGACTGAAGCTTTCTTT

V gene: TRBV5-4
D gene: TRBD1
clone size: -
CDR3 length: 15
J gene: TRBJ2-2
CDR3 protein: CASKADRGISGERFF
CDR3 DNA: TGTGCCAGCAAGGCGGACAGGGGAATTTCCGGGGAGCGGTTTTTT

V gene: TRBV4-2
D gene: TRBD2
clone size: many
CDR3 length: 17
J gene: TRBJ2-3
CDR3 protein: CASSQRTSGGGTDTQYF
CDR3 DNA: TGTGCCAGCAGCCAACGGACTAGCGGGGGGGGCACAGATACGCAGTATTTT

V gene: TRBV7-2
D gene: -
clone size: -
CDR3 length: 14
J gene: TRBJ1-2
CDR3 protein: CASSPSGRDYGYTF
CDR3 DNA: TGTGCCAGCAGCCCTTCGGGCAGAGACTATGGCTACACCTTC

V gene: TRBV6-5
D gene: TRBD2
clone size: many
CDR3 length: 16
J gene: TRBJ2-7
CDR3 protein: CASSFGLAGGSYEQYF
CDR3 DNA: TGTGCCAGCAGTTTCGGACTAGCGGGGGGGTCCTACGAGCAGTACTTC

V gene: TRBV5-4
D gene: TRBD2
clone size: many
CDR3 length: 14
J gene: TRBJ2-5
CDR3 protein: CASSLRGGAETQYF
CDR3 DNA: TGTGCCAGCAGCTTGCGCGGGGGGGCGGAGACCCAGTACTTC

V gene: TRBV7-9
D gene: TRBD1
clone size: -
CDR3 length: 17
J gene: TRBJ2-5
CDR3 protein: CASSLPPGQTPQETQYF
CDR3 DNA: TGTGCCAGCAGCTTACCCCCGGGACAGACACCACAAGAGACCCAGTACTTC

V gene: TRBV7-3
D gene: TRBD1
clone size: -
CDR3 length: 14
J gene: TRBJ2-7
CDR3 protein: CASSPGTGIGEQYF
CDR3 DNA: TGTGCCAGCAGTCCCGGGACAGGGATCGGCGAGCAGTACTTC

V gene: TRBV5-6
D gene: TRBD1
clone size: few
CDR3 length: 15
J gene: TRBJ1-5
CDR3 protein: CASNLGQGDNQPRHF
CDR3 DNA: TGTGCCAGCAACTTGGGGCAGGGGGACAATCAGCCCCGGCATTTT

V gene: TRBV6-6
D gene: TRBD2
clone size: many
CDR3 length: 16
J gene: TRBJ2-3
CDR3 protein: CASSYSGGGNTDTQYF
CDR3 DNA: TGTGCCAGCAGTTACAGCGGCGGGGGAAACACAGATACGCAGTATTTT

V gene: TRBV20-1
D gene: TRBD2
clone size: many
CDR3 length: 15
J gene: TRBJ2-7
CDR3 protein: CSARPLAEVYNEQYF
CDR3 DNA: TGCAGTGCTAGGCCCCTAGCGGAGGTCTACAATGAGCAGTACTTC

V gene: TRBV20-1
D gene: -
clone size: few
CDR3 length: 13
J gene: TRBJ2-3
CDR3 protein: CSAFLGSADTQYF
CDR3 DNA: TGCAGTGCTTTCCTTGGCAGCGCAGATACGCAGTATTTT

V gene: TRBV3-1
D gene: -
clone size: -
CDR3 length: 13
J gene: TRBJ2-7
CDR3 protein: CASGQRQGYEQYF
CDR3 DNA: TGTGCCAGCGGCCAACGGCAGGGCTACGAGCAGTACTTC

V gene: TRBV20-1
D gene: TRBD2
clone size: many
CDR3 length: 15
J gene: TRBJ2-5
CDR3 protein: CSALMTSGRQETQYF
CDR3 DNA: TGCAGTGCGCTGATGACTAGCGGGAGACAAGAGACCCAGTACTTC

V gene: TRBV6-1
D gene: -
clone size: -
CDR3 length: 15
J gene: TRBJ1-2
CDR3 protein: CASSEYRVSNYGYTF
CDR3 DNA: TGTGCCAGCAGTGAATATCGGGTTTCTAACTATGGCTACACCTTC

V gene: TRBV13
D gene: -
clone size: few
CDR3 length: 15
J gene: TRBJ2-7
CDR3 protein: CASSPGLGGSYEQYF
CDR3 DNA: TGTGCCAGCAGCCCGGGACTCGGTGGAAGCTACGAGCAGTACTTC

V gene: TRBV29-1
D gene: -
clone size: -
CDR3 length: 11
J gene: TRBJ1-2
CDR3 protein: CSVRYTDGYTF
CDR3 DNA: TGCAGCGTTCGATACACTGATGGCTACACCTTC

V gene: TRBV5-1
D gene: -
clone size: many
CDR3 length: 15
J gene: TRBJ2-5
CDR3 protein: CASSPGAGNQETQYF
CDR3 DNA: TGCGCCAGCAGCCCCGGCGCGGGGAACCAAGAGACCCAGTACTTC

V gene: TRBV15
D gene: -
clone size: many
CDR3 length: 12
J gene: TRBJ1-2
CDR3 protein: CATSRVGYGYTF
CDR3 DNA: TGTGCCACCAGCAGAGTCGGCTATGGCTACACCTTC

V gene: TRBV28
D gene: -
clone size: many
CDR3 length: 12
J gene: TRBJ1-2
CDR3 protein: CASSLSYYGYTF
CDR3 DNA: TGTGCCAGCAGTTTGTCTTACTATGGCTACACCTTC

V gene: TRBV21-1
D gene: -
clone size: -
CDR3 length: 14
J gene: TRBJ2-7
CDR3 protein: CTSSKSSAGHEQYF
CDR3 DNA: TGTACCAGCAGCAAATCCTCTGCGGGACACGAGCAGTACTTC

V gene: TRBV7-9
D gene: -
clone size: -
CDR3 length: 11
J gene: TRBJ2-1
CDR3 protein: CASSLASEQFF
CDR3 DNA: TGTGCCAGCAGCTTAGCTTCTGAGCAGTTCTTC

V gene: TRBV6-6
D gene: -
clone size: few
CDR3 length: 14
J gene: TRBJ1-1
CDR3 protein: CASSKGQPVTEAFF
CDR3 DNA: TGTGCCAGCAGCAAAGGACAGCCGGTCACTGAAGCTTTCTTT

V gene: TRBV10-3
D gene: TRBD1
clone size: many
CDR3 length: 17
J gene: TRBJ2-2
CDR3 protein: CAISETSQGANTGELFF
CDR3 DNA: TGTGCCATCAGTGAGACTTCACAGGGGGCGAACACCGGGGAGCTGTTTTTT

V gene: TRBV4-1
D gene: TRBD2
clone size: many
CDR3 length: 16
J gene: TRBJ2-3
CDR3 protein: CASSQDNSGSTDTQYF
CDR3 DNA: TGCGCCAGCAGCCAAGACAATAGCGGGTCCACAGATACGCAGTATTTT

V gene: TRBV5-1
D gene: -
clone size: -
CDR3 length: 15
J gene: TRBJ1-1
CDR3 protein: CASSPGGGRTTEAFF
CDR3 DNA: TGCGCCAGCAGCCCCGGGGGGGGGCGAACAACTGAAGCTTTCTTT

V gene: TRBV19
D gene: -
clone size: -
CDR3 length: 15
J gene: TRBJ1-6
CDR3 protein: CASSGGTGINSPLHF
CDR3 DNA: TGTGCCAGTAGCGGCGGAACAGGGATTAATTCACCCCTCCACTTT

V gene: TRBV29-1
D gene: -
clone size: many
CDR3 length: 12
J gene: TRBJ2-1
CDR3 protein: CSVEAGRNEQFF
CDR3 DNA: TGCAGCGTTGAAGCGGGGAGGAATGAGCAGTTCTTC

V gene: TRBV2
D gene: -
clone size: -
CDR3 length: 12
J gene: TRBJ2-5
CDR3 protein: CASELQRNEQYF
CDR3 DNA: TGTGCCAGCGAATTACAGAGGAATGAGCAGTACTTC

V gene: TRBV18
D gene: TRBD1
clone size: few
CDR3 length: 17
J gene: TRBJ2-2
CDR3 protein: CASSPLRDSLNTGELFF
CDR3 DNA: TGTGCCAGCTCACCGCTCCGGGACAGCCTGAACACCGGGGAGCTGTTTTTT